The present T cell receptor beta chain was sequenced within a study of identical twins. Study-wide results and caveats: Compared with unrelated sharing, twin-shared out-of-frame alpha sequences had more low-probability sequences. In zero-insertion analyses, partial confounding could arise from invariant MAIT and iNKT cells.

This clonotype was recorded a few times. Antigen unknown. From the 5' RACE reads, TCRdb called clonotypes with MiXCR, one entry per CDR3 protein. The profile shows just under 650,000 distinct CDR3 sequences, under 8.5% of them singletons. V lost 7 bases and J lost 2, with 10 bases in between. Germline CDR1 SQVTM, CDR2 ANQGSEA. CDR3 length equals 12 residues. These records were also assigned to another study, of yellow fever vaccine responses in identical twins.

The specimen sequenced was PBMCs. The V and J genes are TRBV29-1 and TRBJ2-3; a weak D match, TRBD1 (5 bases). The TCR was taken from a woman aged 18-29 years in good health. The CDR3 nucleotides read TGCAGCGCCGACAGCTACACAGATACGCAGTATTTT. Amino acids: CSADSYTDTQYF.